This entry concerns a single T cell receptor beta chain. This record comes from a study of blood T cell repertoires in COVID-19. The method was immunoSEQ multiplex PCR; TCRdb's version includes in-frame clones alone and lacks a portion of them. The sample has 230,000 or so clones, around 85% seen once. V lost 3 bases to trimming and J lost 4 bases; unmatched junction nucleotides: 4. CDR3 length equals 14 residues. Germline lookup yields CDR1 MDHEN and CDR2 SYDVKM. The clonotype comes from a human donor in a cohort sampled during active COVID-19. J is TRBJ1-2 and V is TRBV28, with 8 bases identical to TRBD1. Sequencing input: peripheral blood. The chain's CDR3 is CASSFRQGAYGYTF. The CDR3, as DNA: TGTGCCAGCAGTTTTCGGCAGGGGGCCTATGGCTACACCTTC.